Listed below are T cell receptor beta chains from one sample, sequenced in a study of beta chain features in type 1 diabetes. The table came from immunoSEQ multiplex PCR; TCRdb's copy has only in-frame clones and leaves some out. The sample contains over 200,000 clones, about 11% of which appear only once. The sequencing sample was made of naive CD4+ T cells from blood. The receptors were gathered from a man aged 25-40 years with type 1 diabetes. The conserved cysteine and the conserved F or W are not part of the CDR3 here.

>TRBV7-8
ASSLWAQGGNQPQH
>TRBV5-6
ASSFWGPYEQY
>TRBV6-6
ASSNRETQY
>TRBV28
ASSSSAAWAPLH
>TRBV7-7
ASSPLAGGEDTQY
>TRBV9
ASSPGTPLGNEQF
>TRBV5-4
ASSFHNPTDTQY
>TRBV30
AWSSYRGNQPQH
>TRBV5-8
ASSLDSGTDTQY
>TRBV4-3
ASSPSRDSYGLMQY
>TRBV30
AWRPRLHPNYGYT
>TRBV4-3
ASSQESRGDYGYT
>TRBV25-1
ASSRGQNIQY
>TRBV7-8
ASSRNRGQETQY
>TRBV7-9
ASSLGGQGAYEQF
>TRBV5-1
ASRGTGRGYEQY
>TRBV23-1
ASTTGVCNQPQH
>TRBV11-3
ASSLQQGIANYGYT
>TRBV29-1
SVQRTSGAPGRY
>TRBV30
AKKTGDGYT
>TRBV7-2
ASSYTRGDQPQH
>TRBV4-1
ASSQGDRYNSPLH
>TRBV7-9
ASSQKDFLSPAGQY
>TRBV7-6
ASSLVTGDEKLF
>TRBV6-1
ASSRTSGTTYEQY
>TRBV5-4
ASSLDREGFGGYT
>TRBV7-2
ASSLGGPSETQY
>TRBV7-6
ASSSTGNQPQH
>TRBV5-4
ASSPGTSGQETQY
>TRBV28
ASSSGQGYEQY
>TRBV7-2
ASSRDQETQY
>TRBV7-2
ASSFAQSNEKLF
>TRBV27
ASSLRGMGTEAF
>TRBV7-3
ASSLIQGETQY
>TRBV30
AWNRAGANVLT
>TRBV7-3
ASSSRGDPTDTQY
>TRBV15
ATSRVGLSGGANGELF
>TRBV5-4
ASSSSRGSYNEQF
>TRBV27
ASSKRRYQPQH
>TRBV29-1
SVVDRGGQPQH
>TRBV10-3
AISGQAMNTEAF
>TRBV18
ASSPGTGEGYGYT
>TRBV28
ASSPSTGGFGNTIY
>TRBV18
ASSRYRDSTWETQY
>TRBV5-4
ASSFKDRHGEAF
>TRBV5-1
ASGSTDRSKSYEQY
>TRBV5-6
ASSTGPVEWSPLH
>TRBV6-5
ASYLTGDVEQF
>TRBV25-1
ASSRTRYSGSSYNEQF
>TRBV19
ASKPGLAGVGANVLT
>TRBV28
ASSLLANEQF
>TRBV10-2
AIRRTGIQGEQF